Listed below are T cell receptor beta chains from one sample, sequenced in a study of blood T cell repertoires in COVID-19. TCRdb keeps only in-frame clones here, not all; method: immunoSEQ multiplex PCR. In the table there are a few hundred thousand clones, roughly 90% of which are singletons. The material sequenced was peripheral blood. These receptor sequences come from a woman aged 25 to 39 with COVID-19, enrolled during active disease. CDR3s include the opening cysteine and the closing phenylalanine or tryptophan. The D gene is left open where the match is weak. Not every row has a clone size; where given, it reads once, few, many or a size class.

D gene: -; clone size: once; V gene: TRBV19; J gene: TRBJ1-2; CDR3 protein: CASRGGNYGYTF; CDR3 DNA: TGTGCCAGTAGGGGGGGAAACTATGGCTACACCTTC
D gene: -; clone size: -; V gene: TRBV24-1; J gene: TRBJ2-5; CDR3 protein: CATSVGQQETQYF; CDR3 DNA: TGTGCCACCAGTGTTGGCCAACAAGAGACCCAGTACTTC
D gene: -; clone size: once; V gene: TRBV2; J gene: TRBJ1-5; CDR3 protein: CASSSYEDQPQHF; CDR3 DNA: TGTGCCAGCAGTTCGTACGAGGATCAGCCCCAGCATTTT
D gene: TRBD2; clone size: -; V gene: TRBV20-1; J gene: TRBJ2-1; CDR3 protein: CSASKGLVGSYNEQFF; CDR3 DNA: TGCAGTGCTAGTAAGGGACTAGTCGGCTCCTACAATGAGCAGTTCTTC
D gene: TRBD1; clone size: -; V gene: TRBV4-3; J gene: TRBJ2-3; CDR3 protein: CASSQDLVRDSFTDTQYF; CDR3 DNA: TGCGCCAGCAGCCAAGATCTCGTAAGGGACAGCTTTACAGATACGCAGTATTTT
D gene: -; clone size: -; V gene: TRBV19; J gene: TRBJ1-1; CDR3 protein: CASSIDRDREAFF; CDR3 DNA: TGTGCCAGTAGTATAGATCGCGACAGGGAAGCTTTCTTT
D gene: TRBD1; clone size: -; V gene: TRBV7-8; J gene: TRBJ2-3; CDR3 protein: CASSKIQGPRTDTQYF; CDR3 DNA: TGTGCCAGCAGCAAGATACAGGGGCCGCGCACAGATACGCAGTATTTT
D gene: TRBD1; clone size: -; V gene: TRBV28; J gene: TRBJ1-2; CDR3 protein: CASSRPTGAYGYTF; CDR3 DNA: TGTGCCAGCAGTCGCCCTACAGGGGCCTATGGCTACACCTTC
D gene: -; clone size: -; V gene: TRBV6-5; J gene: TRBJ2-5; CDR3 protein: CASTRAGGLLETQYF; CDR3 DNA: TGTGCCAGCACCCGGGCAGGGGGGTTGTTGGAGACCCAGTACTTC
D gene: -; clone size: -; V gene: TRBV19; J gene: TRBJ1-1; CDR3 protein: CASMPRASTEAFF; CDR3 DNA: TGTGCCAGTATGCCCAGGGCGAGCACTGAAGCTTTCTTT
D gene: TRBD1; clone size: few; V gene: TRBV6-5; J gene: TRBJ1-1; CDR3 protein: CASSFLDRTPEAFF; CDR3 DNA: TGTGCCAGCAGTTTCTTGGACAGGACCCCCGAAGCTTTCTTT
D gene: -; clone size: -; V gene: TRBV9; J gene: TRBJ2-2; CDR3 protein: CASSQENGNTGELFF; CDR3 DNA: TGTGCCAGCAGCCAGGAAAATGGTAACACCGGGGAGCTGTTTTTT
D gene: -; clone size: few; V gene: TRBV6-5; J gene: TRBJ1-2; CDR3 protein: CASSYGGGHTNYGYTF; CDR3 DNA: TGTGCCAGCAGTTACGGCGGGGGACACACAAACTATGGCTACACCTTC
D gene: TRBD1; clone size: -; V gene: TRBV7-2; J gene: TRBJ2-5; CDR3 protein: CASSYRQGVETQYF; CDR3 DNA: TGTGCCAGCAGCTACCGGCAGGGGGTAGAGACCCAGTACTTC
D gene: TRBD2; clone size: -; V gene: TRBV5-1; J gene: TRBJ2-1; CDR3 protein: CASSLASGELNEQFF; CDR3 DNA: TGCGCCAGCAGCTTGGCCAGCGGGGAGCTCAATGAGCAGTTCTTC
D gene: -; clone size: -; V gene: TRBV19; J gene: TRBJ2-7; CDR3 protein: CASSTTQGYEQYF; CDR3 DNA: TGTGCCAGTAGTACCACGCAGGGGTACGAGCAGTACTTC